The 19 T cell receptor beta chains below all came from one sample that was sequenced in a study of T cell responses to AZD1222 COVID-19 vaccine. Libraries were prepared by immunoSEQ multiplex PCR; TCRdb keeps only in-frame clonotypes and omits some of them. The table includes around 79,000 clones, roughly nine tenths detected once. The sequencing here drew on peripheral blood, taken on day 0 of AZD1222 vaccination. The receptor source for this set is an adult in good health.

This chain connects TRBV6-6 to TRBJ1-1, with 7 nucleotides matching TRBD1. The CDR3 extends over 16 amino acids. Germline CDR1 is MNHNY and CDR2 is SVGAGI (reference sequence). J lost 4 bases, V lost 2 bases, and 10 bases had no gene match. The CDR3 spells CASSYPPAGGVTEAFF. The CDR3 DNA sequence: TGTGCCAGCAGTTACCCCCCTGCAGGGGGTGTCACTGAAGCTTTCTTT.

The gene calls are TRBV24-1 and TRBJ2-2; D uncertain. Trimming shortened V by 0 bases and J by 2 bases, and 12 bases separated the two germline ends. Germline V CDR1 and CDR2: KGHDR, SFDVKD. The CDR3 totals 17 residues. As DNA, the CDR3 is TGTGCCACCAGTGATTTGCGGAAGGCTCCAAACACCGGGGAGCTGTTTTTT. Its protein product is CATSDLRKAPNTGELFF.

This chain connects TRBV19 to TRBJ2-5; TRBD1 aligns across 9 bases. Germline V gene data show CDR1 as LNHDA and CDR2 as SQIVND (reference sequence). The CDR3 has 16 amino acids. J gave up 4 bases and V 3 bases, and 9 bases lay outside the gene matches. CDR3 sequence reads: CASSMLAGTGRETQYF. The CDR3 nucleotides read TGTGCCAGTAGTATGTTAGCCGGGACAGGGAGAGAGACCCAGTACTTC. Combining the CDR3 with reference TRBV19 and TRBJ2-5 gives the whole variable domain DGGITQSPKYLFRKEGQNVTLSCEQNLNHDAMYWYRQDPGQGLRLIYYSQIVNDFQKGDIAEGYSVSREKKESFPLTVTSAQKNPTAFYLCASSMLAGTGRETQYFGPGTRLLVL.

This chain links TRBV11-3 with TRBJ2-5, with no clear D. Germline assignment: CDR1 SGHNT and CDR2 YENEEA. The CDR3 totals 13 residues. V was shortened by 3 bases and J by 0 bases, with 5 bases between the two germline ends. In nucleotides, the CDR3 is TGTGCCAGCAGCTTGAGGAACCAAGAGACCCAGTACTTC. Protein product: CASSLRNQETQYF.

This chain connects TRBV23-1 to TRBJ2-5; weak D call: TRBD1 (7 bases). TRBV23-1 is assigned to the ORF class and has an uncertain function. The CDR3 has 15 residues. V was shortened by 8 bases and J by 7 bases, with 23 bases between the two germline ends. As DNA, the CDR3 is TGCGCCAGCCAATCGGGACAGCCGGCCGGGGGGACCCAGTACTTC. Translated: CASQSGQPAGGTQYF.

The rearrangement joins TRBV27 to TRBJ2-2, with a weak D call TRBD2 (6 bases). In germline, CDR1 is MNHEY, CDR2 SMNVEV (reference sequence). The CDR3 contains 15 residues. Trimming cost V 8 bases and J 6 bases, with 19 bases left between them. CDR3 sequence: CASAPQGRWPGELFF. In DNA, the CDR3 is TGTGCCAGCGCTCCCCAAGGGAGGTGGCCCGGGGAGCTGTTTTTT.

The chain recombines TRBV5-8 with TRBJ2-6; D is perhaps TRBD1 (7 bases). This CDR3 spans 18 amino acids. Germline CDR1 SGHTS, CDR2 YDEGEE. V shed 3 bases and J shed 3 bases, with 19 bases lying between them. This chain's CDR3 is CASSSQQGGTVGANVLTF. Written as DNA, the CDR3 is TGTGCCAGCAGCTCCCAGCAGGGGGGTACGGTTGGGGCCAACGTCCTGACTTTC. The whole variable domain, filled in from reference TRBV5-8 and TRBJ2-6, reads EAGVTQSPTHLIKTRGQQATLRCSPISGHTSVYWYQQALGLGLQFLLWYDEGEERNRGNFPPRFSGRQFPNYSSELNVNALELEDSALYLCASSSQQGGTVGANVLTFGAGSRLTVL.

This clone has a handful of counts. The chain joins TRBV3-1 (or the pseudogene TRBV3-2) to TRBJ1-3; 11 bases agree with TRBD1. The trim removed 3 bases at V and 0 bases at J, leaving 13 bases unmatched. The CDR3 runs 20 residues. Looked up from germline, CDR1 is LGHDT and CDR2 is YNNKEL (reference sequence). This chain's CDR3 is CASSQLSGTGGLSSGNTIYF. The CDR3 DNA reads TGTGCCAGCAGCCAGCTCTCCGGGACAGGGGGGCTGAGCTCTGGAAACACCATATATTTT.

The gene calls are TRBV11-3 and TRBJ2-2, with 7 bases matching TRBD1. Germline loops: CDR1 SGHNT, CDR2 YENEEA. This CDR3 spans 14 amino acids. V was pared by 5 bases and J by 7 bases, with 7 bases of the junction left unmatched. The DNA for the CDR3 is TGTGCCAGCAGCGAGACAGGGTATGACGGGGAGCTGTTTTTT. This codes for CASSETGYDGELFF.

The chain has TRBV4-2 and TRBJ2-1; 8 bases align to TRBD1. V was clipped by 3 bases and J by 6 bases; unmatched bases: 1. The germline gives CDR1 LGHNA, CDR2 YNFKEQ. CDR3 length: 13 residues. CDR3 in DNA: TGTGCCAGCAGCCACGGACAGGGCAATGAGCAGTTCTTC. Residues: CASSHGQGNEQFF.

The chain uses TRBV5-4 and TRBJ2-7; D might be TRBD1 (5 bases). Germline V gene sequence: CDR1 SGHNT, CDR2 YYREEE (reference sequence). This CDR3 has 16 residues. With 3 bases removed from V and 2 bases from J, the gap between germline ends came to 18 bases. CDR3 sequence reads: CASSSKTALVAYEQYF. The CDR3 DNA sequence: TGTGCCAGCAGCTCTAAGACAGCTTTAGTTGCCTACGAGCAGTACTTC. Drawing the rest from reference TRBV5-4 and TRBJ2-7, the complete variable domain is ETGVTQSPTHLIKTRGQQVTLRCSSQSGHNTVSWYQQALGQGPQFIFQYYREEENGRGNFPPRFSGLQFPNYSSELNVNALELDDSALYLCASSSKTALVAYEQYFGPGTRLTVT.

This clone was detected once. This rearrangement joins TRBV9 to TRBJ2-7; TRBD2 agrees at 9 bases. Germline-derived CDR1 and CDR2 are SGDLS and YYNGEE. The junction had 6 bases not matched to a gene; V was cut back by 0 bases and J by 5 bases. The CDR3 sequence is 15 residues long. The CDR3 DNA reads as TGTGCCAGCAGCGTAGGGGTAGCGGGAGCCCACGAGCAGTACTTC. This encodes CASSVGVAGAHEQYF.

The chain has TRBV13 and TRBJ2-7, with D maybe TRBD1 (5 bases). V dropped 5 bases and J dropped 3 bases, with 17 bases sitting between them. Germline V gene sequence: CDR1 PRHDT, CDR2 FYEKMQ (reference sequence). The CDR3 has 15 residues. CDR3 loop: CASSNRRQGYYEQYF. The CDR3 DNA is TGTGCCAGCAGCAACCGTCGCCAGGGCTACTACGAGCAGTACTTC.

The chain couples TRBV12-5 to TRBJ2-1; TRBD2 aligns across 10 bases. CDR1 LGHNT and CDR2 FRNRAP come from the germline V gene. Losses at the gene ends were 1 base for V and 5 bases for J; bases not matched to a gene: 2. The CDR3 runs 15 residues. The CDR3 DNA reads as TGTGCTAGTGGTTTGGCCCTAGCGGGAGACAATGAGCAGTTCTTC. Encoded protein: CASGLALAGDNEQFF.

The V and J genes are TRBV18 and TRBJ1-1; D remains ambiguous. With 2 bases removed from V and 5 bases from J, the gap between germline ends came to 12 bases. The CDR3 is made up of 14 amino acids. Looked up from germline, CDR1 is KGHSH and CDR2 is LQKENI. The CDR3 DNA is TGTGCCAGCTCACCAGCCAGTTCCTCGACTGAAGCTTTCTTT. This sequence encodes CASSPASSSTEAFF.

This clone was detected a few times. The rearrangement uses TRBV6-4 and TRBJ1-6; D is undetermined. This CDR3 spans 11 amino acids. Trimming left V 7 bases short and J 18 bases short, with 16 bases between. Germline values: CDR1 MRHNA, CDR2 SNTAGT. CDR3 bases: TGTGCCAGCACCCCAGGCCCCACTTACCACTTT. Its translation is CASTPGPTYHF.

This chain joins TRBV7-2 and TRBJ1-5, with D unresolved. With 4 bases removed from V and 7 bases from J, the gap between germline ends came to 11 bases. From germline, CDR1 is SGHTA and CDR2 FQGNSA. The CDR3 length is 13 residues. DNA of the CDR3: TGTGCCAGCAGCTCCTTGTGGGGACAGCCCCAGCATTTT. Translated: CASSSLWGQPQHF.

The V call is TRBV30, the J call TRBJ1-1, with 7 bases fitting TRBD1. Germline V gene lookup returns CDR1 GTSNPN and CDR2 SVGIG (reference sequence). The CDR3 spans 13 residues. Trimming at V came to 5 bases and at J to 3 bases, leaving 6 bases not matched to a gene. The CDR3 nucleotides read TGTGCCTGGTCGACAGGGTGGGACACTGAAGCTTTCTTT. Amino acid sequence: CAWSTGWDTEAFF.

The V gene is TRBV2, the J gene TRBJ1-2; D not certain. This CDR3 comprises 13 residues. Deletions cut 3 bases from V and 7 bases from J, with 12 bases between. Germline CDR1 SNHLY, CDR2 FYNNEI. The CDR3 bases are TGTGCCAGCAGTGACAGTGAAGGGCTTGGCTACACCTTC. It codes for CASSDSEGLGYTF. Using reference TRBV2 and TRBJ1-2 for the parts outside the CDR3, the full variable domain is EPEVTQTPSHQVTQMGQEVILRCVPISNHLYFYWYRQILGQKVEFLVSFYNNEISEKSEIFDDQFSVERPDGSNFTLKIRSTKLEDSAMYFCASSDSEGLGYTFGSGTRLTVV.